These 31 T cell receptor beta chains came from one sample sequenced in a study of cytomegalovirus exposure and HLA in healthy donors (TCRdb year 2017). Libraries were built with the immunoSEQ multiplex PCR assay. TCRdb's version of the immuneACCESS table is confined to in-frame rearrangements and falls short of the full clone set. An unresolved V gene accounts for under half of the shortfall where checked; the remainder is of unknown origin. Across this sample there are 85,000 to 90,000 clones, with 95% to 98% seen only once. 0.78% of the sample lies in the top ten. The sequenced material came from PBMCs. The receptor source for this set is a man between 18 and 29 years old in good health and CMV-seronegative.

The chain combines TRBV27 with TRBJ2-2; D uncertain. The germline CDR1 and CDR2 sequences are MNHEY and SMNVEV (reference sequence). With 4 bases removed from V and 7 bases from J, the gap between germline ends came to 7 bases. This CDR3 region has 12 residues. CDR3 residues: CASSSPYGELFF. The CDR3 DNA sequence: TGTGCCAGCAGTTCTCCTTACGGGGAGCTGTTTTTT.

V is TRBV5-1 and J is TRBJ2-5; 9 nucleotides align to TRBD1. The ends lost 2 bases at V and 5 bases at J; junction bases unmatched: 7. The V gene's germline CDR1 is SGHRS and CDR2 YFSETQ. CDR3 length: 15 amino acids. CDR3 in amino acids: CASSFLGQGSETQYF. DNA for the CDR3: TGCGCCAGCAGCTTTCTAGGACAGGGGTCCGAGACCCAGTACTTC.

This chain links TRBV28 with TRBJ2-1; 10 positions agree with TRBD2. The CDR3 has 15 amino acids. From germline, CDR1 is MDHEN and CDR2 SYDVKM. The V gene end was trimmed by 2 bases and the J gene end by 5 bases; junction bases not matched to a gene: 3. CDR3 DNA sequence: TGTGCCAGCAGTTTAGGGACTAGCGATAACAATGAGCAGTTCTTC. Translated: CASSLGTSDNNEQFF.

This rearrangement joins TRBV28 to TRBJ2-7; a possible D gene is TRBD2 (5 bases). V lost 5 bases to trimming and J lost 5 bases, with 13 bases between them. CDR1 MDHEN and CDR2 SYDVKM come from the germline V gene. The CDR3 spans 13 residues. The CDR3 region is CASSGGGGDEQYF. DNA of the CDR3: TGTGCCAGCAGTGGAGGAGGCGGTGACGAGCAGTACTTC.

The CDR3 bases are TGCAGCGTTGAATCAACGGCAGTTGCCACAGGGACGCAGTATTTT. Protein product: CSVESTAVATGTQYF. This chain uses TRBV29-1 with TRBJ2-3; tentative D call: TRBD1 (6 bases). The CDR3 consists of 15 residues. Deletions cut 2 bases from V and 9 bases from J, with 21 bases between. Germline CDR1 reads SQVTM; CDR2 reads ANQGSEA.

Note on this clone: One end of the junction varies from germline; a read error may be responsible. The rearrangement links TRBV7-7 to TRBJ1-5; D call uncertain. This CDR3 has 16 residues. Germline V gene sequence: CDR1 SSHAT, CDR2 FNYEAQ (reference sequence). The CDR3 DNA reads TGTGCTAGCAGCTTAAGGAGGAGGGAATACAATCAGCCCCAGCATTTT. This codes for CASSLRRREYNQPQHF.

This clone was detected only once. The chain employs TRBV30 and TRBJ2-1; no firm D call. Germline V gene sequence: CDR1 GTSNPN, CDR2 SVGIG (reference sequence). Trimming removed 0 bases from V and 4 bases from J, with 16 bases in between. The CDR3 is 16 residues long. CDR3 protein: CAWSVRSRPPYNEQFF. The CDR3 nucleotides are TGTGCCTGGAGTGTACGAAGCAGGCCGCCTTACAATGAGCAGTTCTTC.

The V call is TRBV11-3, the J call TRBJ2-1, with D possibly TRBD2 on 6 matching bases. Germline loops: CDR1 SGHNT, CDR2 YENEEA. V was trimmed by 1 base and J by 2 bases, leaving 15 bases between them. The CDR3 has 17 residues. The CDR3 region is CASSLGLGRQPYNEQFF. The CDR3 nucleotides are TGTGCCAGCAGCTTAGGGCTCGGGAGACAACCCTACAATGAGCAGTTCTTC.

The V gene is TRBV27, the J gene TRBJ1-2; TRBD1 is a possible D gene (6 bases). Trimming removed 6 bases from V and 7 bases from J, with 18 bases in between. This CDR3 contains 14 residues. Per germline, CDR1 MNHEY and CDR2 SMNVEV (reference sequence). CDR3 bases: TGTGCCAGCAGAAGTACAGGGTTTTCGGCTGGCTACACCTTC. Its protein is CASRSTGFSAGYTF.

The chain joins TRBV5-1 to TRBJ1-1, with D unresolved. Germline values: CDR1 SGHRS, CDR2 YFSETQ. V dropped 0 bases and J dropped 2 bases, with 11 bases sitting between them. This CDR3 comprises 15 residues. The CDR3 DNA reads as TGCGCCAGCAGCTTGGAGTCCCTAATCAACACTGAAGCTTTCTTT. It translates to CASSLESLINTEAFF.

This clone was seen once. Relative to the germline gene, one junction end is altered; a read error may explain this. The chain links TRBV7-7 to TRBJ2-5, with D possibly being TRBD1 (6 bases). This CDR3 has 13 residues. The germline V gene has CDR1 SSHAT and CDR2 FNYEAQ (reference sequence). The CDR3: CASSLGAKETQYF. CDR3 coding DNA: TGTGCTAGCAGCTTGGGGGCCAAAGAGACCCAGTACTTC.

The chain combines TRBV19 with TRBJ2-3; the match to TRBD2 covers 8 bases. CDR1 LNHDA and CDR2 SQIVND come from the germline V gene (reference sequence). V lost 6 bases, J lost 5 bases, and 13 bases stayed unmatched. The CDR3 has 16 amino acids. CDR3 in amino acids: CASRKLAATGGDTQYF. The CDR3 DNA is TGTGCCAGTAGGAAACTAGCGGCCACCGGAGGAGATACGCAGTATTTT. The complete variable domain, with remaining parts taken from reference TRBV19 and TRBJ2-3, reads DGGITQSPKYLFRKEGQNVTLSCEQNLNHDAMYWYRQDPGQGLRLIYYSQIVNDFQKGDIAEGYSVSREKKESFPLTVTSAQKNPTAFYLCASRKLAATGGDTQYFGPGTRLTVL.

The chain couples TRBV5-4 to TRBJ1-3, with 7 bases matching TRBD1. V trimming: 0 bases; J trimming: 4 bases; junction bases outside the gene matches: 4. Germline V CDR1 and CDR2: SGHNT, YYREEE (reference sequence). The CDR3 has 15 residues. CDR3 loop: CASSLEGALGNTIYF. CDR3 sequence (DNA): TGTGCCAGCAGCTTGGAGGGGGCGCTGGGAAACACCATATATTTT.

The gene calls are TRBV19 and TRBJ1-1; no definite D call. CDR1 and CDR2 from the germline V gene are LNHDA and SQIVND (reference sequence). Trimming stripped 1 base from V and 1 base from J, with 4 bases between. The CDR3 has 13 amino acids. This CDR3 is CASSIGENTEAFF. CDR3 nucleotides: TGTGCCAGTAGTATAGGAGAGAACACTGAAGCTTTCTTT. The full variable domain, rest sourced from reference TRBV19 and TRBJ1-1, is DGGITQSPKYLFRKEGQNVTLSCEQNLNHDAMYWYRQDPGQGLRLIYYSQIVNDFQKGDIAEGYSVSREKKESFPLTVTSAQKNPTAFYLCASSIGENTEAFFGQGTRLTVV.

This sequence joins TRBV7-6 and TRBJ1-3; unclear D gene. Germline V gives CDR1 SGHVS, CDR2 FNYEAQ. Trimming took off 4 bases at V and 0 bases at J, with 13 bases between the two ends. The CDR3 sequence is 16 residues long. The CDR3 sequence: CASSYQEPSSGNTIYF. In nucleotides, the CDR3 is TGTGCCAGCAGCTATCAAGAACCCAGCTCTGGAAACACCATATATTTT. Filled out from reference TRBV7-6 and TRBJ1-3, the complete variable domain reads GAGVSQSPRYKVTKRGQDVALRCDPISGHVSLYWYRQALGQGPEFLTYFNYEAQQDKSGLPNDRFSAERPEGSISTLTIQRTEQRDSAMYRCASSYQEPSSGNTIYFGEGSWLTVV.

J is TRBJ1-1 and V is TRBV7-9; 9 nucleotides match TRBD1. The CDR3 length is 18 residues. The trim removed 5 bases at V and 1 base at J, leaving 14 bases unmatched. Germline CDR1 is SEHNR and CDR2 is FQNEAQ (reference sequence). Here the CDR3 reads CASSQLTTGQGWNTEAFF. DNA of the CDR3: TGTGCCAGCAGCCAACTCACCACGGGACAGGGCTGGAACACTGAAGCTTTCTTT.

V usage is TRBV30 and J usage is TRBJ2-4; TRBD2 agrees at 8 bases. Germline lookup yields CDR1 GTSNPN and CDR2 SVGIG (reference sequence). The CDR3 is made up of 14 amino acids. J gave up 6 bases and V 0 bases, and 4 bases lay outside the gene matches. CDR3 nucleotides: TGTGCCTGGAGTGTACGGGGGGGGTTAAACATTCAGTACTTC. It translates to CAWSVRGGLNIQYF.

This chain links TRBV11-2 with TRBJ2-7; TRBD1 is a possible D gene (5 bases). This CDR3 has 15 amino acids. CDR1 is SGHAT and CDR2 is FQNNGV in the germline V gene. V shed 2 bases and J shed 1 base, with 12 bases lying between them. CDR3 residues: CASSLSSDNSYEQYV. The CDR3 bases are TGTGCCAGCAGCTTATCGTCGGACAATTCCTACGAGCAGTACGTC.

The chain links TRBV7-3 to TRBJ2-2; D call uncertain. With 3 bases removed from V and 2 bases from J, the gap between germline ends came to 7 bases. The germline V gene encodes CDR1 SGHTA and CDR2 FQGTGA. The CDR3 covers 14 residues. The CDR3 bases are TGTGCCAGCAGCTTGGGCGCAAACACCGGGGAGCTGTTTTTT. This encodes CASSLGANTGELFF.

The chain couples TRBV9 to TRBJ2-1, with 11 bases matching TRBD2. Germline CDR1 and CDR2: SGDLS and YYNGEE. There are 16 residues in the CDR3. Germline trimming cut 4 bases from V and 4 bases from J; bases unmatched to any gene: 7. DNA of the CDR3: TGTGCCAGCAGCCTCACTCCTAGCGGGAGGTACAATGAGCAGTTCTTC. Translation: CASSLTPSGRYNEQFF. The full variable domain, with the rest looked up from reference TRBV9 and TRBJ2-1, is DSGVTQTPKHLITATGQRVTLRCSPRSGDLSVYWYQQSLDQGLQFLIQYYNGEERAKGNILERFSAQQFPDLHSELNLSSLELGDSALYFCASSLTPSGRYNEQFFGPGTRLTVL.

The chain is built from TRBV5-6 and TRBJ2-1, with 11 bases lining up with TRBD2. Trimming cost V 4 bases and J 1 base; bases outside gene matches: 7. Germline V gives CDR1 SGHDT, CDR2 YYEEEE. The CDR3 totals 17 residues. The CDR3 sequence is CASSQVGLADSYNEQFF. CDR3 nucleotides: TGTGCCAGCAGCCAGGTGGGACTAGCGGATTCCTACAATGAGCAGTTCTTC.

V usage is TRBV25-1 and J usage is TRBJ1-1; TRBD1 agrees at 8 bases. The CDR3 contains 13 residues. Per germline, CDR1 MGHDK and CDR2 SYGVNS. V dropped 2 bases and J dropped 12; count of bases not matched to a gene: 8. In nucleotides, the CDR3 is TGTGCCAGCAGTGAACCCCTGGACAGGGAAACTTTCTTT. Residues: CASSEPLDRETFF.

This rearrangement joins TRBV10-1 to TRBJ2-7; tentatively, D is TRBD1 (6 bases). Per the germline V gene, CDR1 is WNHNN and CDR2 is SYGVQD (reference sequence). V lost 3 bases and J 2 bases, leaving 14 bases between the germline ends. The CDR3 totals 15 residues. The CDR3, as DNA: TGCGCCAGCAGTGATCTTGGTACAGGGACCTACGAGCAGTACTTC. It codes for CASSDLGTGTYEQYF.

CDR3 bases: TGTGCCAGCAGCTTAGGACAGGGGAGCAATCAGCCCCAGCATTTT. Protein sequence: CASSLGQGSNQPQHF. The V gene is TRBV11-3, the J gene TRBJ1-5, with 8 bases identical to TRBD1. V was pared by 1 base and J by 1 base, with 0 bases of the junction left unmatched. There are 15 residues in the CDR3. Germline CDR1 is SGHNT and CDR2 is YENEEA.

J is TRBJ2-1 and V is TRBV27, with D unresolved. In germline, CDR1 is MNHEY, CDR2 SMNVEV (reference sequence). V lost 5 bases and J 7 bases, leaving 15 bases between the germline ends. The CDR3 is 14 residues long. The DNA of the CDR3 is TGTGCCAGCAGTCTCATCCTCCAGTCGAATGAGCAGTTCTTC. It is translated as CASSLILQSNEQFF.

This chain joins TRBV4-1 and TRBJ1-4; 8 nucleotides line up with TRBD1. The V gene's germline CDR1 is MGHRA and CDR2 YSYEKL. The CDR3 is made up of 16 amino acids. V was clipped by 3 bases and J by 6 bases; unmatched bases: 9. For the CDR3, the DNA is TGCGCCAGCAGCCAGACCGTCGGACAGGGAGATGAAAAACTGTTTTTT. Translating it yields CASSQTVGQGDEKLFF.

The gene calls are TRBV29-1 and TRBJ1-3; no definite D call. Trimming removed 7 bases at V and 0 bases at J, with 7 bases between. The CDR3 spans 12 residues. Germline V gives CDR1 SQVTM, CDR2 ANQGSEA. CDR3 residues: CSASYSGNTIYF. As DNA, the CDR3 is TGCAGCGCGTCCTACTCTGGAAACACCATATATTTT.

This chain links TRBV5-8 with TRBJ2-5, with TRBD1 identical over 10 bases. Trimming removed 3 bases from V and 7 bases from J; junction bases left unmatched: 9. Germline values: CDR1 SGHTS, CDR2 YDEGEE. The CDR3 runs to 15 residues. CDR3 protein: CASSSGTGAPGTQYF. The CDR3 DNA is TGTGCCAGCAGCTCGGGGACAGGGGCCCCGGGGACCCAGTACTTC.

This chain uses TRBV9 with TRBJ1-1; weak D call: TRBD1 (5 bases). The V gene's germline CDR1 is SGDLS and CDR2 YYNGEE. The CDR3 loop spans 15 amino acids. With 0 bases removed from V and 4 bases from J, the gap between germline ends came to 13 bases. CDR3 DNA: TGTGCCAGCAGCGTAGCTCCAGGGAAGGGCACTGAAGCTTTCTTT. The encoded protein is CASSVAPGKGTEAFF.

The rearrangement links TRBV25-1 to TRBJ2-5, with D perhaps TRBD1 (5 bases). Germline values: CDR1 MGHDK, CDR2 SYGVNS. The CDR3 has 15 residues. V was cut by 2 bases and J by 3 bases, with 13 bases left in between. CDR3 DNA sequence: TGTGCCAGCAGTGAACGAAGGGGTTGGGAAGAGACCCAGTACTTC. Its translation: CASSERRGWEETQYF.

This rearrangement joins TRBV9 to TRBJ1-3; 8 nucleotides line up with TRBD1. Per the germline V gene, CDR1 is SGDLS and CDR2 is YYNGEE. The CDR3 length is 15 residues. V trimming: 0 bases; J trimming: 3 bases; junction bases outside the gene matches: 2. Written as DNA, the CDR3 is TGTGCCAGCAGCGTAGGGGGACAGGATGGAAACACCATATATTTT. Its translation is CASSVGGQDGNTIYF.